The 9 T cell receptor beta chains below come from one sample, sequenced in a study of shared clonotypes between healthy human individuals. Method: immunoSEQ multiplex PCR; TCRdb's copy keeps in-frame clones and lacks some. The sample carries about 1 million clones, around 76% recorded once. The specimen sequenced was memory CD4+ T cells sorted from blood. Subset reported: CD45RA-negative fraction. The origin of the receptors is a man younger than 30 in good health.

This chain joins TRBV7-9 and TRBJ2-5; D assignment may be TRBD1 or TRBD2 (5 bases each). The CDR3 extends over 16 amino acids. Trimming shortened V by 2 bases and J by 5 bases, and 18 bases separated the two germline ends. CDR1 is SEHNR, CDR2 FQNEAQ, per germline (reference sequence). CDR3 sequence: CASSLSLGRRRETQYF. The CDR3 nucleotides are TGTGCCAGCAGCTTATCCTTGGGACGTCGGCGGGAGACCCAGTACTTC.

The genes are TRBV7-6 and TRBJ2-3; the D is unclear. The CDR3 has 18 amino acids. Germline V gives CDR1 SGHVS, CDR2 FNYEAQ. V was cut by 2 bases and J by 0 bases, with 18 bases left in between. The CDR3 sequence is CASSLSLREKLSTDTQYF. CDR3 sequence (DNA): TGTGCCAGCAGCTTAAGTCTAAGGGAAAAACTTAGCACAGATACGCAGTATTTT.

The rearrangement uses TRBV5-1 and TRBJ2-5; 10 nucleotides line up with TRBD1. The germline CDR1 and CDR2 sequences are SGHRS and YFSETQ. The CDR3 length is 16 residues. Trimming took 3 bases from V and 2 from J; bases not matched to a gene: 7. The CDR3 nucleotides are TGCGCCAGCAGCTCGGGGACAGGGGCTCTTCAAGAGACCCAGTACTTC. It translates to CASSSGTGALQETQYF.

The chain uses TRBV19 and TRBJ1-2, with a possible D match to TRBD1 (6 bases). This CDR3 region has 16 residues. V lost 5 bases, J lost 2 bases, and 18 bases lay in between. CDR1 and CDR2 from the germline V gene are LNHDA and SQIVND (reference sequence). The CDR3, as DNA: TGTGCCAGTAGTCCCAGCGGGGGGCAGGGGAACTATGGCTACACCTTC. Its protein is CASSPSGGQGNYGYTF.

The chain has TRBV23-1 and TRBJ2-7, with 9 bases identical to TRBD2. TRBV23-1 carries the ORF label, with uncertain function. V trimming: 3 bases; J trimming: 5 bases; junction bases outside the gene matches: 8. The CDR3 spans 15 residues. The CDR3 protein is CASSHTGTSFNEQYF. CDR3 DNA sequence: TGCGCCAGCAGTCACACCGGGACTAGCTTCAACGAGCAGTACTTC.

The chain is built from TRBV5-5 and TRBJ2-7; 8 bases are a match to TRBD1. Germline CDR1 reads SGHKS; CDR2 reads YYEKEE (reference sequence). Trimming at V came to 3 bases and at J to 1 base, leaving 9 bases not matched to a gene. This CDR3 has 16 amino acids. This CDR3 reads CASSSPAGGHSYEQYF. The CDR3 DNA reads as TGTGCCAGCAGCTCCCCCGCAGGGGGCCATTCCTACGAGCAGTACTTC.

The chain has TRBV5-1 and TRBJ2-7, with 7 positions matching TRBD2. The CDR3 is 13 amino acids. Germline V CDR1 and CDR2: SGHRS, YFSETQ. Trimming cost V 1 base and J 7 bases; bases outside gene matches: 5. In DNA, the CDR3 is TGCGCCAGCAGCTTGCAGGTAGCGGGTGAGCAGTACTTC. As protein: CASSLQVAGEQYF.

The chain combines TRBV2 with TRBJ2-7, with 8 bases that match TRBD1. This CDR3 is built from 13 residues. With V trimmed by 5 bases and J by 2 bases, 2 bases remained unmatched. The V gene's germline CDR1 is SNHLY and CDR2 FYNNEI. Here the CDR3 DNA reads TGTGCCAGCAGTAGGACAGGGCCCTACGAGCAGTACTTC. Translation: CASSRTGPYEQYF.

The table lists this clone with a few counts. The chain links TRBV15 to TRBJ2-5; no clear D. There are 12 residues in the CDR3. Trimming took 3 bases from V and 10 from J, leaving 12 bases between them. The germline CDR1 and CDR2 sequences are LNHNV and YYDKDF (reference sequence). The CDR3 region has the DNA TGTGCCACCAGCAGGGAGATGGGTGGCCAGTACTTC. This sequence encodes CATSREMGGQYF. Together with reference TRBV15 and TRBJ2-5, the CDR3 gives the full variable domain: DAMVIQNPRYQVTQFGKPVTLSCSQTLNHNVMYWYQQKSSQAPKLLFHYYDKDFNNEADTPDNFQSRRPNTSFCFLDIRSPGLGDTAMYLCATSREMGGQYFGPGTRLLVL.